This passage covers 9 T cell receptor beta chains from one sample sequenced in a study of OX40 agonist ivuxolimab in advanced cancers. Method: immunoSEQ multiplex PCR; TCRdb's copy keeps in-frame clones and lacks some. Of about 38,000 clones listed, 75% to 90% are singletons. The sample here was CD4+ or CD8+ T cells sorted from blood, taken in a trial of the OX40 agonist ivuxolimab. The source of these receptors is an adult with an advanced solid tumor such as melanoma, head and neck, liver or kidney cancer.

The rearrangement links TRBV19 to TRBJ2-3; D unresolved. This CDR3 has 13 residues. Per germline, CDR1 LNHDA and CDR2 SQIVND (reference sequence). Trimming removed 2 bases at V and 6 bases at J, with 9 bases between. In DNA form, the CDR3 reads TGTGCCAGTAGTATATTAATGGGGGATACGCAGTATTTT. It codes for CASSILMGDTQYF.

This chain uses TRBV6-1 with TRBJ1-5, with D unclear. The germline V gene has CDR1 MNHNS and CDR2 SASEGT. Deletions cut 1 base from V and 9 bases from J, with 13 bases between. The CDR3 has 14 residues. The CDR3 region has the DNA TGTGCCAGCAGTGAAGGGCGGACGGAACGGCCCCAGCATTTT. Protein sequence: CASSEGRTERPQHF.

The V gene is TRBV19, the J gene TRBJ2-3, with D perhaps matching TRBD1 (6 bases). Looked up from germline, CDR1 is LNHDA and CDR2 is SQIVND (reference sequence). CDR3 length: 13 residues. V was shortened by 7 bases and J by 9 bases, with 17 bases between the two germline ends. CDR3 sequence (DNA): TGTGCCAGTAAGCCGAGGGGGTCCGAAACGCAGTATTTT. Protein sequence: CASKPRGSETQYF. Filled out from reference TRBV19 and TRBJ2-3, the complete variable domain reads DGGITQSPKYLFRKEGQNVTLSCEQNLNHDAMYWYRQDPGQGLRLIYYSQIVNDFQKGDIAEGYSVSREKKESFPLTVTSAQKNPTAFYLCASKPRGSETQYFGPGTRLTVL.

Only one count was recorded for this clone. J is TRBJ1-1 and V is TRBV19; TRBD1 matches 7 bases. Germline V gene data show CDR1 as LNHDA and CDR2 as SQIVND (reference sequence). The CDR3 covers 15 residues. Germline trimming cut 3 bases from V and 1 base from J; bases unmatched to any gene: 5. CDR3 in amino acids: CASSIVGDRNTEAFF. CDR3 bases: TGTGCCAGTAGTATCGTCGGGGACAGGAACACTGAAGCTTTCTTT.

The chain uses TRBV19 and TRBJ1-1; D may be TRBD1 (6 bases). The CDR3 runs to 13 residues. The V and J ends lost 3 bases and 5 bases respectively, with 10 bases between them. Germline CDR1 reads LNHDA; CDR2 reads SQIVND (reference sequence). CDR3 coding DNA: TGTGCCAGTAGTATGACAGGACGGACTGAAGCTTTCTTT. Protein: CASSMTGRTEAFF.

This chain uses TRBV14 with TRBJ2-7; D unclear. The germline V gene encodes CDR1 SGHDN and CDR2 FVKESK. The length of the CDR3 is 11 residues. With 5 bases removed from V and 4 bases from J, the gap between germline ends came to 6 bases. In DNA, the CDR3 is TGTGCCAGCAGCGTGGGATACGAGCAGTACTTC. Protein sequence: CASSVGYEQYF. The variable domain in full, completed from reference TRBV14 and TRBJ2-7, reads EAGVTQFPSHSVIEKGQTVTLRCDPISGHDNLYWYRRVMGKEIKFLLHFVKESKQDESGMPNNRFLAERTGGTYSTLKVQPAELEDSGVYFCASSVGYEQYFGPGTRLTVT.

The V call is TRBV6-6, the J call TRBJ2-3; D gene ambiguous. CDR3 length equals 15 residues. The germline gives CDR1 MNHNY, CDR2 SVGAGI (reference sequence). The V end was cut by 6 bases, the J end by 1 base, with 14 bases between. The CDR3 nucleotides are TGTGCCAGCAGCCCAGCCGGGTCCCGCACAGATACGCAGTATTTT. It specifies CASSPAGSRTDTQYF.

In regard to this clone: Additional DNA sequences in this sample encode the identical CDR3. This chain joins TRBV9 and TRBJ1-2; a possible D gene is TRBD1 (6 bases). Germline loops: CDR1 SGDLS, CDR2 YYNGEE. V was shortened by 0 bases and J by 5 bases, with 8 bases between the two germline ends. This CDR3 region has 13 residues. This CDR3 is CASSVGTAYGYTF. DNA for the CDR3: TGTGCCAGCAGCGTAGGGACAGCTTATGGCTACACCTTC.

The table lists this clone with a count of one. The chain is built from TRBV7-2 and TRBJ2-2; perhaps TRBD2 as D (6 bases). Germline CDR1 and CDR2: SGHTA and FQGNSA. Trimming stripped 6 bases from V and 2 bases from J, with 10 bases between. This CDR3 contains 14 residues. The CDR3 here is CASRRGRNTGELFF. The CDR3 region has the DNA TGTGCCAGCAGACGGGGGAGAAACACCGGGGAGCTGTTTTTT.